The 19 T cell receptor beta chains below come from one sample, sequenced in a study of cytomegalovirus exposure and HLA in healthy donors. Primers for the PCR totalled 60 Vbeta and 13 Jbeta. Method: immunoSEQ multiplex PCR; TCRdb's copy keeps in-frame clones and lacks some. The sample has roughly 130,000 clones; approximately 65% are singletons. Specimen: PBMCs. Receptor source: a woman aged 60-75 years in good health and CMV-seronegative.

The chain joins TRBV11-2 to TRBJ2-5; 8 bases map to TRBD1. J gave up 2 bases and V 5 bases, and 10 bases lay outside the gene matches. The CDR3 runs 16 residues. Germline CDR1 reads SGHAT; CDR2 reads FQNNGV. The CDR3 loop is CASSHPEGQGQETQYF. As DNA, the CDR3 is TGTGCCAGCAGCCACCCGGAAGGACAGGGACAAGAGACCCAGTACTTC.

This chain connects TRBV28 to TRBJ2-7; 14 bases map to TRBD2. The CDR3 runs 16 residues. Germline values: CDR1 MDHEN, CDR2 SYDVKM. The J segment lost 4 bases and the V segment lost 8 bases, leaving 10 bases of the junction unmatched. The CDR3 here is CASVTRLAGGKYEQYF. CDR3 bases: TGTGCCAGCGTTACCCGACTAGCGGGGGGGAAGTACGAGCAGTACTTC.

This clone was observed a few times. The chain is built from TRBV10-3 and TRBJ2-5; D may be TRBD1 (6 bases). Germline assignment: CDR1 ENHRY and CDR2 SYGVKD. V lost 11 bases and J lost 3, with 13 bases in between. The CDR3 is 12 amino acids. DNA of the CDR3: TGTGCCGTATCACAGGGAGAAGAGACCCAGTACTTC. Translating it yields CAVSQGEETQYF.

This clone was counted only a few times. The CDR3 protein is CASSAVPGLARGRDEQFF. The CDR3 region has the DNA TGTGCCAGCAGCGCCGTTCCTGGACTAGCGCGGGGGAGGGATGAGCAGTTCTTC. This sequence joins TRBV13 and TRBJ2-1, with 9 bases fitting TRBD2. This CDR3 has 18 amino acids. Germline CDR1 is PRHDT and CDR2 is FYEKMQ (reference sequence). After removal of 5 bases from V and 8 bases from J, the junction contained 19 bases not matched to a gene.

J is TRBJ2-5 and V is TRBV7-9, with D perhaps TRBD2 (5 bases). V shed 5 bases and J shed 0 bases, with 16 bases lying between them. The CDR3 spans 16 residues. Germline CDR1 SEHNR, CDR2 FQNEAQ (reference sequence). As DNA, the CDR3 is TGTGCCAGCAGCGGGCAGCGGACGGATTACCAAGAGACCCAGTACTTC. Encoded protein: CASSGQRTDYQETQYF.

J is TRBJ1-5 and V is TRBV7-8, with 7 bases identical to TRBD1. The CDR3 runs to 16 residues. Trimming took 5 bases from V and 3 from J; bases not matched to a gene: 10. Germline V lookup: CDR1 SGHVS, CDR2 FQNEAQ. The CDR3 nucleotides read TGTGCCAGCAGCCCCAGACAGGGATTCCACAATCAGCCCCAGCATTTT. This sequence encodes CASSPRQGFHNQPQHF.

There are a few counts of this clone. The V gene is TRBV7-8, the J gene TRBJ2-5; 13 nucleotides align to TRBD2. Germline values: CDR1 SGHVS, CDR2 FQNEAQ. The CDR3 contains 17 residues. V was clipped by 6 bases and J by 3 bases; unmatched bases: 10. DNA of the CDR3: TGTGCCAGCAGTATCGGACTAGCGGGAGCGTTGAAAGAGACCCAGTACTTC. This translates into CASSIGLAGALKETQYF.

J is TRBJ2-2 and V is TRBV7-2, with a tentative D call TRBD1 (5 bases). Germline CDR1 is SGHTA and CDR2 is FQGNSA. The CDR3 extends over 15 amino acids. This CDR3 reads CAMSTGTPNTGELFF. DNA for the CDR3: TGTGCTATGTCTACAGGCACCCCTAACACCGGGGAGCTGTTTTTT.

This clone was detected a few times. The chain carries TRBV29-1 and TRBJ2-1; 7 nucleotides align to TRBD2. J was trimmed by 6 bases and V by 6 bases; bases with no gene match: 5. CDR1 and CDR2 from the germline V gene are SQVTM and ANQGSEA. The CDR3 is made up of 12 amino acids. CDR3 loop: CSVHPGGNEQFF. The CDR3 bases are TGCAGCGTACACCCGGGAGGCAATGAGCAGTTCTTC.

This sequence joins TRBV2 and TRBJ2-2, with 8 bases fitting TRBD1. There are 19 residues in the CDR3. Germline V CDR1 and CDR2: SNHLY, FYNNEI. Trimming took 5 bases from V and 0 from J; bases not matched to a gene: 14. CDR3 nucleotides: TGTGCCAGCAGTAGACGGCCCTCTCAGGGGGCCGCGAACACCGGGGAGCTGTTTTTT. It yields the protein CASSRRPSQGAANTGELFF.

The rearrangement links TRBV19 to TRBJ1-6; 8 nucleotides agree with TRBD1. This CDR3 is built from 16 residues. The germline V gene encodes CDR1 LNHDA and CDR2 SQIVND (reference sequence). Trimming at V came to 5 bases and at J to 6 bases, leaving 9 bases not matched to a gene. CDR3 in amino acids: CASSLGQGKFNSPLHF. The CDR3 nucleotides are TGTGCCAGTAGTCTAGGACAGGGCAAGTTTAATTCACCCCTCCACTTT. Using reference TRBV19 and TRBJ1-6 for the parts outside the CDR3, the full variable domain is DGGITQSPKYLFRKEGQNVTLSCEQNLNHDAMYWYRQDPGQGLRLIYYSQIVNDFQKGDIAEGYSVSREKKESFPLTVTSAQKNPTAFYLCASSLGQGKFNSPLHFGNGTRLTVT.

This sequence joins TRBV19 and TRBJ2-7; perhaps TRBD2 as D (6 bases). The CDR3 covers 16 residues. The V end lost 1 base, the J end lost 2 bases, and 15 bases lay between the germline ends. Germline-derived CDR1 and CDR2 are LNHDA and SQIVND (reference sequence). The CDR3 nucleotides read TGTGCCAGTAGTATAGGAAAAGGGGAGGCCGCCTACGAGCAGTACTTC. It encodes CASSIGKGEAAYEQYF. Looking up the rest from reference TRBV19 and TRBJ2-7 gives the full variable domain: DGGITQSPKYLFRKEGQNVTLSCEQNLNHDAMYWYRQDPGQGLRLIYYSQIVNDFQKGDIAEGYSVSREKKESFPLTVTSAQKNPTAFYLCASSIGKGEAAYEQYFGPGTRLTVT.

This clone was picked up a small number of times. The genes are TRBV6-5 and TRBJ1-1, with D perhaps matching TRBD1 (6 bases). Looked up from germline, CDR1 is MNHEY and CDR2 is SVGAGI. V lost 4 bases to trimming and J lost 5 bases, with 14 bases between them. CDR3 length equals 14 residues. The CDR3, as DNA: TGTGCCAGCAGTTTTACAGGGTCGGGTACTGAAGCTTTCTTT. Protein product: CASSFTGSGTEAFF.

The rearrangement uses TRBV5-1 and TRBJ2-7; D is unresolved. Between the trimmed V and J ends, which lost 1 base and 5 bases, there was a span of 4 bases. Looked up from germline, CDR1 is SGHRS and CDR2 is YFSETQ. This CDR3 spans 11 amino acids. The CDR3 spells CASSLLDEQYF. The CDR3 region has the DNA TGCGCCAGCAGCTTGCTCGACGAGCAGTACTTC. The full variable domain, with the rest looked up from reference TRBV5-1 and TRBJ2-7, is KAGVTQTPRYLIKTRGQQVTLSCSPISGHRSVSWYQQTPGQGLQFLFEYFSETQRNKGNFPGRFSGRQFSNSRSEMNVSTLELGDSALYLCASSLLDEQYFGPGTRLTVT.

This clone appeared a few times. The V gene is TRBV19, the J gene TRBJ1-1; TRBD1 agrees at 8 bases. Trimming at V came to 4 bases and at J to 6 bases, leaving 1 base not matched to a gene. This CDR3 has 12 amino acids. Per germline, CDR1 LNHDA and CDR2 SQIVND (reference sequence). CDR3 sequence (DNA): TGTGCCAGTAGTACGACAGGGGCTGAAGCTTTCTTT. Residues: CASSTTGAEAFF.

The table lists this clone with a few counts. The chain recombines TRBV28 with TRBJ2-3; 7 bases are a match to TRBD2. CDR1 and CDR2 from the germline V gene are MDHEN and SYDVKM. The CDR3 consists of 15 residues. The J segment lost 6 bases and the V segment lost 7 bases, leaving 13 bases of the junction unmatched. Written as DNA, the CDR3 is TGTGCCAGCAACTGGGGCGGGAGTTTAGGGGATACGCAGTATTTT. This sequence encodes CASNWGGSLGDTQYF. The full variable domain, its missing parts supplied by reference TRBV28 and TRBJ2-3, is DVKVTQSSRYLVKRTGEKVFLECVQDMDHENMFWYRQDPGLGLRLIYFSYDVKMKEKGDIPEGYSVSREKKERFSLILESASTNQTSMYLCASNWGGSLGDTQYFGPGTRLTVL.

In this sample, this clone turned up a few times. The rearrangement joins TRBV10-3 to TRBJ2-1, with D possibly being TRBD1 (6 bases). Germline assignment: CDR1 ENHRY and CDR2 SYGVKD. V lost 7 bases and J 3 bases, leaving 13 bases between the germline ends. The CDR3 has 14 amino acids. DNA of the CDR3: TGTGCCATCACCTCAGGGGAAAACTACAATGAGCAGTTCTTC. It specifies CAITSGENYNEQFF.

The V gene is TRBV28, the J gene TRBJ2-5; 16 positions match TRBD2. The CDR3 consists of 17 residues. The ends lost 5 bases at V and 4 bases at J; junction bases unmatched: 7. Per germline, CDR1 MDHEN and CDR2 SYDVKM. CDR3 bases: TGTGCCAGCAGTGCACCGGGACTAGCGGGAGGGAGAGAGACCCAGTACTTC. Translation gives CASSAPGLAGGRETQYF.

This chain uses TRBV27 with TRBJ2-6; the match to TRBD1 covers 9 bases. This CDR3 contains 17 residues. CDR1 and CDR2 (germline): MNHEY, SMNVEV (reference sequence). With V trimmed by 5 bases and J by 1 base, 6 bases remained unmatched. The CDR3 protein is CASSPGTGWSGANVLTF. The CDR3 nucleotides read TGTGCCAGCAGTCCCGGGACAGGGTGGTCTGGGGCCAACGTCCTGACTTTC.